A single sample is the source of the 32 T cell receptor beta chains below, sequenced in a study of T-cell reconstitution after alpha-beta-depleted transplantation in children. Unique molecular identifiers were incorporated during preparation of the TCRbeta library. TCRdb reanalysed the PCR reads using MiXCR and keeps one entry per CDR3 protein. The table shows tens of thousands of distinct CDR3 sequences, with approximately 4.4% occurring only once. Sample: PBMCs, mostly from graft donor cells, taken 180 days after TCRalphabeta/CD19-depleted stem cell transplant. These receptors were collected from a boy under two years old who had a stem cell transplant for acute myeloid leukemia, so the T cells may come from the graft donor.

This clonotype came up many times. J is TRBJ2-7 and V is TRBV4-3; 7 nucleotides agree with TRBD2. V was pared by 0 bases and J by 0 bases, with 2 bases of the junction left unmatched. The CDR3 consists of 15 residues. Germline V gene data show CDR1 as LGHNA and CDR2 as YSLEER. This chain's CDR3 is CASSQDGGGSYEQYF. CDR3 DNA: TGCGCCAGCAGCCAAGATGGCGGGGGCTCCTACGAGCAGTACTTC.

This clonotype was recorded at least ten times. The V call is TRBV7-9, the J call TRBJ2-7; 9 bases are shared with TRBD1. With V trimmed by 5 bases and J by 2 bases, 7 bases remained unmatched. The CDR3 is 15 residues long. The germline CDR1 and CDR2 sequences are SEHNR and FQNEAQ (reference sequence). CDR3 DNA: TGTGCCAGCAGCCGACTACAGGGGGCCGCCTACGAGCAGTACGTC. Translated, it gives CASSRLQGAAYEQYV.

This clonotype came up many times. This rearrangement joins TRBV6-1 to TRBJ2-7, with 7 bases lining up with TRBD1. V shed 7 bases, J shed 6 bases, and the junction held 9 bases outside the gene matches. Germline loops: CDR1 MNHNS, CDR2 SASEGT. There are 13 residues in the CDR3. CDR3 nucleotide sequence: TGTGCCAGCACCACGATCAACAGGGGCGAGCAGTACTTC. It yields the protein CASTTINRGEQYF.

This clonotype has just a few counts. CDR3 bases: TGTGCCAGCAGCTTGGCATTGGGACGGACCCAGTACTTC. Its protein product is CASSLALGRTQYF. The V gene is TRBV5-6, the J gene TRBJ2-5; TRBD1 or TRBD2 may be the D gene (5 bases each). V was trimmed by 0 bases and J by 7 bases, leaving 10 bases between them. CDR1 is SGHDT, CDR2 YYEEEE, per germline. There are 13 residues in the CDR3.

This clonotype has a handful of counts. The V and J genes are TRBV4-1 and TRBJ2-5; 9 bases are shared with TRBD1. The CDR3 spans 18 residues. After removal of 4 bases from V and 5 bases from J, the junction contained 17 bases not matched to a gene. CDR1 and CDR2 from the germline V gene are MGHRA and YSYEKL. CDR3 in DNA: TGCGCCAGCAGCCTTTTTTACATACAGGGGGCCGGGGGGGAGACCCAGTACTTC. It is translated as CASSLFYIQGAGGETQYF.

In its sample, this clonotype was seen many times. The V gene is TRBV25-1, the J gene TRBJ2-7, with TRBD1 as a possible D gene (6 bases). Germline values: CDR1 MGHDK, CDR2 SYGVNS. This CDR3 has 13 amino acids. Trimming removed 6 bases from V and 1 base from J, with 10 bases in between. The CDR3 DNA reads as TGTGCCAGCAGAGAGACAGGTTCCTACGAGCAGTACTTC. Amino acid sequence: CASRETGSYEQYF.

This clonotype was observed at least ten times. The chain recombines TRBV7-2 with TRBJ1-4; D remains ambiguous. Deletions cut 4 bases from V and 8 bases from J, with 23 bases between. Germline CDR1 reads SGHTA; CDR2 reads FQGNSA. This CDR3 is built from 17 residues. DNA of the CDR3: TGTGCCAGCAGCTCCTCTTCTAGCTCTAGGCGAGGGGAAAAACTGTTTTTT. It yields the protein CASSSSSSSRRGEKLFF. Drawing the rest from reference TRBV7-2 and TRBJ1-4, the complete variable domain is GAGVSQSPSNKVTEKGKDVELRCDPISGHTALYWYRQSLGQGLEFLIYFQGNSAPDKSGLPSDRFSAERTGGSVSTLTIQRTQQEDSAVYLCASSSSSSSRRGEKLFFGSGTQLSVL.

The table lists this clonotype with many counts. This CDR3 reads CASSHNQPQHF. CDR3 coding DNA: TGTGCCAGCAGCCACAATCAGCCCCAGCATTTT. The V and J genes are TRBV28 and TRBJ1-5; D gene uncertain. V lost 6 bases, J lost 3 bases, and 3 bases lay in between. Per the germline V gene, CDR1 is MDHEN and CDR2 is SYDVKM. The CDR3 runs to 11 residues.

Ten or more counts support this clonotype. DNA of the CDR3: TGCAGTGCTAGAGGGCCGGGGATGGGGCCCCAGCATTTT. Encoded protein: CSARGPGMGPQHF. This chain links TRBV20-1 with TRBJ1-5; D unresolved. Deletions cut 1 base from V and 9 bases from J, with 13 bases between. The CDR3 is 13 amino acids. CDR1 is DFQATT, CDR2 SNEGSKA, per germline (reference sequence).

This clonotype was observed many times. This CDR3 reads CASSYEPSFPPAETQYF. CDR3 in DNA: TGTGCCAGCAGTTACGAGCCCAGTTTTCCTCCGGCGGAGACCCAGTACTTC. This chain links TRBV6-5 with TRBJ2-5, with D uncertain. CDR3 length: 17 residues. CDR1 MNHEY and CDR2 SVGAGI come from the germline V gene. Trimming removed 2 bases at V and 5 bases at J, with 21 bases between.

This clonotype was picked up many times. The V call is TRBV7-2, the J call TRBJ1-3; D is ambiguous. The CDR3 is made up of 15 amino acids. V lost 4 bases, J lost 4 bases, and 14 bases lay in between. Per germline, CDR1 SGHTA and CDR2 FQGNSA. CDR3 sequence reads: CASSSVGFGGNTIYF. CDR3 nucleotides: TGTGCCAGCAGCTCCGTCGGGTTCGGAGGAAACACCATATATTTT. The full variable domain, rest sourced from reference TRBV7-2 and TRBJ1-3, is GAGVSQSPSNKVTEKGKDVELRCDPISGHTALYWYRQSLGQGLEFLIYFQGNSAPDKSGLPSDRFSAERTGGSVSTLTIQRTQQEDSAVYLCASSSVGFGGNTIYFGEGSWLTVV.

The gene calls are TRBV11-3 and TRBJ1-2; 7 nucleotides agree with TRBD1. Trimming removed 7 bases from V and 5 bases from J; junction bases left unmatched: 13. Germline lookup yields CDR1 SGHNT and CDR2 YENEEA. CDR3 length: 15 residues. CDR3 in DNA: TGTGCCAGCACCCCCAATCCGGGACAGTGGTATGGCTACACCTTC. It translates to CASTPNPGQWYGYTF. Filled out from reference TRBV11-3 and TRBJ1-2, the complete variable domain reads EAGVVQSPRYKIIEKKQPVAFWCNPISGHNTLYWYLQNLGQGPELLIRYENEEAVDDSQLPKDRFSAERLKGVDSTLKIQPAELGDSAVYLCASTPNPGQWYGYTFGSGTRLTVV.

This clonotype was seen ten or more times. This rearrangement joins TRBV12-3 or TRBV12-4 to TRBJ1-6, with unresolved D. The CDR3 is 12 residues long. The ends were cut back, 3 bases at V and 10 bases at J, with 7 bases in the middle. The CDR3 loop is CASSLSDSPLHF. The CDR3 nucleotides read TGTGCCAGCAGTTTGAGCGACTCACCCCTCCACTTT.

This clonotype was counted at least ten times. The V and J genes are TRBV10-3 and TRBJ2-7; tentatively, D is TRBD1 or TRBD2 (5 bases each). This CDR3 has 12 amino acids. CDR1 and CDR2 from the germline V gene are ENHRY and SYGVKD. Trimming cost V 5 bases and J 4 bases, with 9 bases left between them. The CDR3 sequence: CAISRDGYEQYV. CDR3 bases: TGTGCCATCAGTAGGGACGGTTACGAGCAGTACGTC.

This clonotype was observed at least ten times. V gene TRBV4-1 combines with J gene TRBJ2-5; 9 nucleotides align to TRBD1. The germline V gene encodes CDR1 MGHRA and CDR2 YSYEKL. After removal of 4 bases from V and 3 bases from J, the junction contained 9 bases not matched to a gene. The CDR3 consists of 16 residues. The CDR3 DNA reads TGCGCCAGCAGCCCCCCCGGGACAGGGAGGGAAGAGACCCAGTACTTC. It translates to CASSPPGTGREETQYF.

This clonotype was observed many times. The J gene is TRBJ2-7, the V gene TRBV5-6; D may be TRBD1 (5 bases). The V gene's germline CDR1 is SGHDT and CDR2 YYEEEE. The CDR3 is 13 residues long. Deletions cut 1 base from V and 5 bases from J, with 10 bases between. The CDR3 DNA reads TGTGCCAGCAGCTTGCAGGGTAGGGACGAGCAGTACGTC. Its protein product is CASSLQGRDEQYV.

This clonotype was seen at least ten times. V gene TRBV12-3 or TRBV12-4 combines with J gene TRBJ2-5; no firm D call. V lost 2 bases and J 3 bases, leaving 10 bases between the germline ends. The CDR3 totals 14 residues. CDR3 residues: CASSLMRAEETQYF. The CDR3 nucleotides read TGTGCCAGCAGTTTAATGCGCGCCGAAGAGACCCAGTACTTC.

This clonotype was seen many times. CDR3 sequence (DNA): TGCGCCAGCAGCGACCACAGGATTACTGGAAACACCATATATTTT. Amino acid sequence: CASSDHRITGNTIYF. J is TRBJ1-3 and V is TRBV5-1; perhaps TRBD1 as D (5 bases). Germline assignment: CDR1 SGHRS and CDR2 YFSETQ. Trimming took 4 bases from V and 2 from J, leaving 13 bases between them. The CDR3 covers 15 residues. Drawing the rest from reference TRBV5-1 and TRBJ1-3, the complete variable domain is KAGVTQTPRYLIKTRGQQVTLSCSPISGHRSVSWYQQTPGQGLQFLFEYFSETQRNKGNFPGRFSGRQFSNSRSEMNVSTLELGDSALYLCASSDHRITGNTIYFGEGSWLTVV.

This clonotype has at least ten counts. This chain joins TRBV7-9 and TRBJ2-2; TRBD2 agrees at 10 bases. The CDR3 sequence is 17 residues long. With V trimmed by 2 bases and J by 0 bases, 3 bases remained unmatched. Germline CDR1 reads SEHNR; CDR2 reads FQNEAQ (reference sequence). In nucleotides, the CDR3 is TGTGCCAGCAGCTTACCTACTAGCGGGGCGAACACCGGGGAGCTGTTTTTT. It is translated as CASSLPTSGANTGELFF.

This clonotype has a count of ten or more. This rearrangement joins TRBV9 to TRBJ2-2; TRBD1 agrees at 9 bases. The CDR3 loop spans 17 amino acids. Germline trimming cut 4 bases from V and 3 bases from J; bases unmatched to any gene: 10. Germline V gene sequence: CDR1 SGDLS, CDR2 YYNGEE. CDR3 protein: CASSSFYRGLYTGELFF. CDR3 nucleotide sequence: TGTGCCAGCAGCTCTTTCTACAGGGGGCTATACACCGGGGAGCTGTTTTTT.

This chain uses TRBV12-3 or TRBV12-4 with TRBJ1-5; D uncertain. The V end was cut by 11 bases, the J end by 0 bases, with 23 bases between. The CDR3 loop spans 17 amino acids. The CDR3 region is CAFSLSRSLNSNQPQHF. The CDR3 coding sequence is TGTGCCTTCAGTTTAAGTCGCTCCCTCAATAGCAATCAGCCCCAGCATTTT.

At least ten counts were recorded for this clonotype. The CDR3 bases are TGCGCCAGCAGCTTGGCCTTGTCGGGGCCTGGAAACACCATATATTTT. Amino acid sequence: CASSLALSGPGNTIYF. The chain is built from TRBV5-1 and TRBJ1-3, with D perhaps matching TRBD1 (5 bases). Germline loops: CDR1 SGHRS, CDR2 YFSETQ. V lost 0 bases and J lost 2, with 12 bases in between. This CDR3 has 16 amino acids.

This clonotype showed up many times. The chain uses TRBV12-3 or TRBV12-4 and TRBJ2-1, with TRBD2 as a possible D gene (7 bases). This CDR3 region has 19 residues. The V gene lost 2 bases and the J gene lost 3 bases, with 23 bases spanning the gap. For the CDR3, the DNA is TGTGCCAGCAGTTTAAATAGGGGGGGCTTCCGCCCATACTACAATGAGCAGTTCTTC. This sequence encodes CASSLNRGGFRPYYNEQFF.

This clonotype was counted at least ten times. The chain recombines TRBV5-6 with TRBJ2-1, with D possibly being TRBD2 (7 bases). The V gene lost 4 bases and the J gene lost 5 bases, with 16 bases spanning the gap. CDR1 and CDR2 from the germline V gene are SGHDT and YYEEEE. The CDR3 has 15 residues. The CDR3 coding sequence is TGTGCCAGCAGCCGGGGGGCCAGGCCCCACAATGAGCAGTTCTTC. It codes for CASSRGARPHNEQFF.

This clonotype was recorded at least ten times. Here the CDR3 DNA reads TGTGCCATCAGTGTGACTCACCCGTCGGAGACCCAGTACTTC. Amino acid sequence: CAISVTHPSETQYF. The chain links TRBV10-3 to TRBJ2-5; D uncertain. V gave up 4 bases and J gave up 5 bases, with 14 bases separating them. Germline CDR1 ENHRY, CDR2 SYGVKD. This CDR3 is 14 amino acids long.

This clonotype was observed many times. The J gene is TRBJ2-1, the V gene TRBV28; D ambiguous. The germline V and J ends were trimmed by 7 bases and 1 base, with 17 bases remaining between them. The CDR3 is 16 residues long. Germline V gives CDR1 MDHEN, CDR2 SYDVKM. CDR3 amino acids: CASTQPGRFSYNEQFF. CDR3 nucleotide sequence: TGTGCCAGCACCCAACCCGGTAGGTTTTCCTACAATGAGCAGTTCTTC.

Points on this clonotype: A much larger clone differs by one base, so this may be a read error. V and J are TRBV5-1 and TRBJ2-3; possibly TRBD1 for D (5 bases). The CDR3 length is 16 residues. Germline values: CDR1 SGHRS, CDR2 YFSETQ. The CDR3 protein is CASSLSSTAYTGTQYF. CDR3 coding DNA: TGCGCCAGCAGCTTGTCCTCGACTGCGTACACAGGTACGCAGTATTTT.

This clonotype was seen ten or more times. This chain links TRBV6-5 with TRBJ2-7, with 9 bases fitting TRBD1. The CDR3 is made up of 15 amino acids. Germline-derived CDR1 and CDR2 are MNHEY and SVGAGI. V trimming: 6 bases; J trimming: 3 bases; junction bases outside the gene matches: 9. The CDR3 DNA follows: TGTGCCAGCAGGGGATTCGGGACAGGGTTCTACGAGCAGTACTTC. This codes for CASRGFGTGFYEQYF.

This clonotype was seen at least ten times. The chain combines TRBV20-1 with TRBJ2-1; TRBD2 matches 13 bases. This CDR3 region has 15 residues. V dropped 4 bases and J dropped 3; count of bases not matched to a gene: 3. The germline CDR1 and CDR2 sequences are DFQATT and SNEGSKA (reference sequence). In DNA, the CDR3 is TGCAGTGCTACCGGACTAGCGGGGGACTACAATGAGCAGTTCTTC. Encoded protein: CSATGLAGDYNEQFF.

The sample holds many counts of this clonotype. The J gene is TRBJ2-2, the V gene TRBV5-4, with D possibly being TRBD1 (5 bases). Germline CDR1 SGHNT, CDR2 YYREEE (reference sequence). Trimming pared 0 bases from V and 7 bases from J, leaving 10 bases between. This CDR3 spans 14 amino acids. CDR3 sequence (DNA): TGTGCCAGCAGCTTGGAGGGGCCGGGCGGGGAGCTGTTTTTT. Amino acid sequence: CASSLEGPGGELFF.

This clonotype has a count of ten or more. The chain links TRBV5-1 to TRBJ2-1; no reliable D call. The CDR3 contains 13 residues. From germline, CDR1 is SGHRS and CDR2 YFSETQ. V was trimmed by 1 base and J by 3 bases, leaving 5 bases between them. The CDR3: CASSLQDYNEQFF. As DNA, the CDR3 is TGCGCCAGCAGCTTGCAGGACTACAATGAGCAGTTCTTC. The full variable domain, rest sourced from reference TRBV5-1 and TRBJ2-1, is KAGVTQTPRYLIKTRGQQVTLSCSPISGHRSVSWYQQTPGQGLQFLFEYFSETQRNKGNFPGRFSGRQFSNSRSEMNVSTLELGDSALYLCASSLQDYNEQFFGPGTRLTVL.

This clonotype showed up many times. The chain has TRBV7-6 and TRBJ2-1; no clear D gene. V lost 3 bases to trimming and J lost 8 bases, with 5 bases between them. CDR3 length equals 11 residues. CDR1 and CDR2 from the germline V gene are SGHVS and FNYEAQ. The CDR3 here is CASSFFDEQFF. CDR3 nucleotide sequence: TGTGCCAGCAGCTTCTTTGATGAGCAGTTCTTC.